This paragraph covers one T cell receptor beta chain sequence. The CDR3 extends over 15 amino acids. Germline loops: CDR1 LGHDT, CDR2 YNNKEL (reference sequence). Each CDR3 protein gets one entry in TCRdb, which reprocessed the 5' RACE reads and gives no DNA. The specimen's table records about 460,000 distinct CDR3 sequences. The data derive from a study of T cells expressing NK-cell markers. This TCR derives from a woman between 45 and 65 years old in good health. The sequencing sample was made of blood T cells: a sorted CD56 or NKG2C T cell subset, CD4+ or CD8+ T cells, or bulk PBMC T cells (not recorded which). The J gene is TRBJ2-3, the V gene TRBV3-1. The CDR3 loop is CASSQGRTSTDTQYF.